This T cell receptor (beta chain) was sequenced in a study of early stage breast cancer tumors. Across the whole study: Most of the 16 invasive tumors were ER+, PR+ and HER2-.

Method: immunoSEQ multiplex PCR; TCRdb's copy keeps in-frame clones and lacks some. The sample gives fewer than 30,000 clones, 80% of which show up once; about an eighth is in the top ten. Trimming took 7 bases from V and 4 from J, leaving 11 bases between them. The CDR3 has 13 residues. The germline V gene encodes CDR1 LNHDA and CDR2 SQIVND (reference sequence). The V gene is TRBV19, the J gene TRBJ2-1; D possibly corresponds to TRBD2 (5 bases). The receptor was derived from a person in their sixties or seventies with breast cancer. Sample: blood. In nucleotides, the CDR3 is TGTGCCAGTATAGGACGGGGATACAATGAGCAGTTCTTC. This gives the protein CASIGRGYNEQFF.